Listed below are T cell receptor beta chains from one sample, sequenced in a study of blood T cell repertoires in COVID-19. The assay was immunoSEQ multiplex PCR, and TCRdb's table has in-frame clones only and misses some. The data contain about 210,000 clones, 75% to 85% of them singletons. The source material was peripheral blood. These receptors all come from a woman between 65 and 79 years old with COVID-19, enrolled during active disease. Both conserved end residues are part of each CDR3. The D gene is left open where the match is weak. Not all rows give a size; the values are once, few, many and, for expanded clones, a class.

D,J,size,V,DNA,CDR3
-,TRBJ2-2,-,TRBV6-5,TGTGCCAGCAAGCGGTTTCTCGGGGAGCTGTTTTTT,CASKRFLGELFF
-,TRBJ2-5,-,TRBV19,TGTGCCAGTAGTGTCCTCCGGAAGGGAGGACAAGAGACCCAGTACTTC,CASSVLRKGGQETQYF
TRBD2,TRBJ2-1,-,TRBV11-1,TGTGCCAGCAGCTTAGAGTCTAGCGGGAGGGGCGAGCAGTTCTTC,CASSLESSGRGEQFF
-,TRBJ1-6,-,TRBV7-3,TGTGCCAGCAGCTTAACCCAGACTCCAAATTCACCCCTCCACTTT,CASSLTQTPNSPLHF
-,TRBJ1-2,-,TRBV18,TGTGCCAGCTCCCCTTCTATGACAGGCAACTATGGCTACACCTTC,CASSPSMTGNYGYTF
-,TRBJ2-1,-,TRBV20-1,TGCAGTGCTCGCCCGGTCAATGAGCAGTTCTTC,CSARPVNEQFF
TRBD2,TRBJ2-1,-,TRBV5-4,TGTGCCAGCAGCCCTAGCGGAAACTACAATGAGCAGTTCTTC,CASSPSGNYNEQFF
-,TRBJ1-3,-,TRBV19,TGTGCCAGTTTGGGAGGTGCACAATACTCTGGAAACACCATATATTTT,CASLGGAQYSGNTIYF
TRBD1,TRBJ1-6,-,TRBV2,TGTGCCAGCAGTGTCGACAGGCAAGGGGGCAATTCACCCCTCCACTTT,CASSVDRQGGNSPLHF
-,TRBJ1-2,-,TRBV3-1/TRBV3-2,TGTGCCAGCAGCCAAGAGAGCGCAGGGTCTAACTATGGCTACACCTTC,CASSQESAGSNYGYTF
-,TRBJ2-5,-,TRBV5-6,TGTGCCAGCAGCATTGTACTGAAACTAGCCGAGGAGACCCAGTACTTC,CASSIVLKLAEETQYF
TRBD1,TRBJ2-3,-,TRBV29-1,TGCAGCGTCCGGACAGGCATCAGCACAGATACGCAGTATTTT,CSVRTGISTDTQYF
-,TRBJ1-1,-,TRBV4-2,TGTGCCAGCAGCCAAGTCCCCGGACAGGAAGCTTTCTTT,CASSQVPGQEAFF
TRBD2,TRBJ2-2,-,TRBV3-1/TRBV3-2,TGTGCCAGCAGCCTCACTAGCGGGAGGGTCACCGGGGAGCTGTTTTTT,CASSLTSGRVTGELFF
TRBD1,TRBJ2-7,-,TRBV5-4,TGTGCCAGCAGCGGGACGCAGGGGGCGTCATACGAGCAGTACTTC,CASSGTQGASYEQYF
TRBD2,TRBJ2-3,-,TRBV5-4,TGTGCCAGCAGCTTGGAAGGCGGGGGTGGAGATACGCAGTATTTT,CASSLEGGGGDTQYF
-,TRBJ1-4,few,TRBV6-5,TGTGCCAGCAGGCCGCTTGGGCCTGAAAAACTGTTTTTT,CASRPLGPEKLFF
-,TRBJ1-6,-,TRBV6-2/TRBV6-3,TGTGCCAGCAGTCCACAGGGTGTTTCACCCCTCCACTTT,CASSPQGVSPLHF
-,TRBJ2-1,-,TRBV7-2,TGTGCCAGCAGTCTCATCCGGGAAAATGAGCAGTTCTTC,CASSLIRENEQFF
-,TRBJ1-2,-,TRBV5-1,TGCGCCAGCAGCTTGGCGGGCGGGGGGGACTATGGCTACACCTTC,CASSLAGGGDYGYTF
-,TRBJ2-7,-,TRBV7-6,TGTGCCAGCAGCTTAGTCCCGGACAGTAACTACGAGCAGTACTTC,CASSLVPDSNYEQYF
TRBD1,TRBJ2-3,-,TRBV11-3,TGTGCCAGCAGCACAGGACAGGCTTCTGATACGCAGTATTTT,CASSTGQASDTQYF
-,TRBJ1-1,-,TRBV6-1,TGTGCCAGCAGTGAAATTTATAGTAACACTGAAGCTTTCTTT,CASSEIYSNTEAFF
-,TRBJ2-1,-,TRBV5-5,TGTGCCAGCAGCAGTGGTAGCGGCAATGAGCAGTTCTTC,CASSSGSGNEQFF
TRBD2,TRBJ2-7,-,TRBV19,TGTGCCAGTACCAAACTAGCGGGCGGCGGGGAGCAGTACTTC,CASTKLAGGGEQYF
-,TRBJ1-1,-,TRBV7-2,TGTGCCAGCAGCACTCAACAGACCACTGAAGCTTTCTTT,CASSTQQTTEAFF
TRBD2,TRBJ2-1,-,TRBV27,TGTGCCAGCAGTCGACGCCCGGGACAGGAACTAGCGGGAGAAAGATTCAATGAGCAGTTCTTC,CASSRRPGQELAGERFNEQFF
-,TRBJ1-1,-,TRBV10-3,TGTGCCACCAGAAACCCCGGGATGGACACTGAAGCTTTCTTT,CATRNPGMDTEAFF
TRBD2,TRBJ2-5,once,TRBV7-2,TGTGCCAGCAGCCAGGATAGCGGGAGCGTTGAGACCCAGTACTTC,CASSQDSGSVETQYF